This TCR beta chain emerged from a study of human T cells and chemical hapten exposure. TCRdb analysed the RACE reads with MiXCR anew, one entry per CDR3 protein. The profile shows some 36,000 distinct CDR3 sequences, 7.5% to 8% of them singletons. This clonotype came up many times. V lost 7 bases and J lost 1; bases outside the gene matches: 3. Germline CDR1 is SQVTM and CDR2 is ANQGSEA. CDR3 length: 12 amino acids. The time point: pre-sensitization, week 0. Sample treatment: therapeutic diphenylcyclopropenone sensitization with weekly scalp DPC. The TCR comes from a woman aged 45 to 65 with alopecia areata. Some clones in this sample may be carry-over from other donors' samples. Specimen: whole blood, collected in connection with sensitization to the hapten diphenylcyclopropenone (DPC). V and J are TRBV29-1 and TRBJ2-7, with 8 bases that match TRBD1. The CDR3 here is CSARQGSYEQYF. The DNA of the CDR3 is TGCAGCGCGCGACAGGGGTCCTACGAGCAGTACTTC.